The 28 T cell receptor beta chains in this list originate from one sample, sequenced in a study of T cell responses to AZD1222 COVID-19 vaccine. Repertoires were generated with immunoSEQ multiplex PCR, while TCRdb's copy carries only in-frame clones and drops some. The repertoire has 90,000 to 150,000 clones, 70% to 85% of them found once; the top ten carry 5% to 7%. The sequencing here drew on peripheral blood, taken on day 0 of AZD1222 vaccination. The receptors shown here come from an adult in good health.

The chain uses TRBV18 and TRBJ1-1, with 7 bases that match TRBD1. The germline V gene encodes CDR1 KGHSH and CDR2 LQKENI. The CDR3 is 16 residues long. V gave up 6 bases and J gave up 0 bases; unmatched junction bases: 10. For the CDR3, the DNA is TGTGCCAGCTCGACCGGGACAGCTAGCATGAACACTGAAGCTTTCTTT. This translates into CASSTGTASMNTEAFF.

This clone was detected a few times. The chain employs TRBV5-4 and TRBJ1-1; D is possibly TRBD1 (6 bases). Germline V gene data show CDR1 as SGHNT and CDR2 as YYREEE (reference sequence). The CDR3 loop spans 14 amino acids. The germline V and J ends were trimmed by 4 bases and 5 bases, with 15 bases remaining between them. CDR3 bases: TGTGCCAGCAGCCATCATGGGGGCGGGACTGAAGCTTTCTTT. It is translated as CASSHHGGGTEAFF.

The rearrangement links TRBV11-3 to TRBJ1-2; 7 positions agree with TRBD1. After removal of 7 bases from V and 6 bases from J, the junction contained 11 bases not matched to a gene. The CDR3 loop spans 14 amino acids. The V gene's germline CDR1 is SGHNT and CDR2 YENEEA. The CDR3 DNA is TGTGCCAGCACCCGTCGGGCAGGGGGTGATGGCTACACCTTC. Its protein product is CASTRRAGGDGYTF. The entire variable domain, with the rest obtained from reference TRBV11-3 and TRBJ1-2, is as follows: EAGVVQSPRYKIIEKKQPVAFWCNPISGHNTLYWYLQNLGQGPELLIRYENEEAVDDSQLPKDRFSAERLKGVDSTLKIQPAELGDSAVYLCASTRRAGGDGYTFGSGTRLTVV.

The chain employs TRBV20-1 and TRBJ2-7; D may correspond to TRBD1 or TRBD2 (5 bases each). There are 11 residues in the CDR3. The germline V gene encodes CDR1 DFQATT and CDR2 SNEGSKA (reference sequence). V lost 3 bases to trimming and J lost 5 bases, with 8 bases between them. The CDR3 is CSARGVDEQYF. The CDR3, as DNA: TGCAGTGCTAGGGGGGTGGACGAGCAGTACTTC.

The J gene is TRBJ2-5, the V gene TRBV2, with D maybe TRBD2 (6 bases). The V gene's germline CDR1 is SNHLY and CDR2 FYNNEI. There are 16 residues in the CDR3. Trimming removed 4 bases from V and 1 base from J, with 16 bases in between. The CDR3 DNA reads TGTGCCAGCAGTGTTCCTCGGGGAGGTAGCCAAGAGACCCAGTACTTC. Its protein product is CASSVPRGGSQETQYF.

The chain uses TRBV18 and TRBJ1-5; TRBD1 matches 10 bases. Germline CDR1 KGHSH, CDR2 LQKENI. The ends lost 3 bases at V and 1 base at J; junction bases unmatched: 6. The CDR3 consists of 17 residues. The CDR3 sequence: CASSPIPGQGSNQPQHF. DNA for the CDR3: TGTGCCAGCTCACCGATACCGGGACAGGGGAGCAATCAGCCCCAGCATTTT. The entire variable domain, with the rest obtained from reference TRBV18 and TRBJ1-5, is as follows: NAGVMQNPRHLVRRRGQEARLRCSPMKGHSHVYWYRQLPEEGLKFMVYLQKENIIDESGMPKERFSAEFPKEGPSILRIQQVVRGDSAAYFCASSPIPGQGSNQPQHFGDGTRLSIL.

The chain has TRBV19 and TRBJ1-1; 7 nucleotides line up with TRBD1. From germline, CDR1 is LNHDA and CDR2 SQIVND (reference sequence). The ends lost 1 base at V and 4 bases at J; junction bases unmatched: 6. CDR3 length: 15 residues. The CDR3 bases are TGTGCCAGTAGTATAGTATCAGGGGGGGGCACTGAAGCTTTCTTT. Translated, it gives CASSIVSGGGTEAFF.

This clone was observed a single time. The chain carries TRBV5-6 and TRBJ1-5, with a tentative D call TRBD1 (5 bases). V gave up 0 bases and J gave up 6 bases, with 10 bases separating them. The CDR3 covers 14 residues. CDR1 SGHDT and CDR2 YYEEEE come from the germline V gene. CDR3 loop: CASSLAGRGQPQHF. For the CDR3, the DNA is TGTGCCAGCAGCTTGGCTGGGAGGGGTCAGCCCCAGCATTTT. The full variable domain, its missing parts supplied by reference TRBV5-6 and TRBJ1-5, is DAGVTQSPTHLIKTRGQQVTLRCSPKSGHDTVSWYQQALGQGPQFIFQYYEEEERQRGNFPDRFSGHQFPNYSSELNVNALLLGDSALYLCASSLAGRGQPQHFGDGTRLSIL.

This clone came up once. The rearrangement links TRBV5-4 to TRBJ2-3; 7 bases align to TRBD1. CDR1 is SGHNT and CDR2 is YYREEE in the germline V gene (reference sequence). The CDR3 contains 16 residues. V trimming: 4 bases; J trimming: 2 bases; junction bases outside the gene matches: 10. The DNA of the CDR3 is TGTGCCAGCAGCCCTGGGGACAGTCGAGCCACAGATACGCAGTATTTT. It specifies CASSPGDSRATDTQYF. The full variable domain, in which reference TRBV5-4 and TRBJ2-3 provide the parts outside the CDR3, is ETGVTQSPTHLIKTRGQQVTLRCSSQSGHNTVSWYQQALGQGPQFIFQYYREEENGRGNFPPRFSGLQFPNYSSELNVNALELDDSALYLCASSPGDSRATDTQYFGPGTRLTVL.

This rearrangement joins TRBV28 to TRBJ1-4, with 10 bases lining up with TRBD1. Trimming took 10 bases from V and 5 from J; bases not matched to a gene: 4. The CDR3 spans 13 residues. The germline V gene has CDR1 MDHEN and CDR2 SYDVKM. CDR3 coding DNA: TGTGCCACCGGGACAGGGGCAAATGAAAAACTGTTTTTT. Translation gives CATGTGANEKLFF.

This clone appeared a single time. The CDR3 sequence: CASSESRINGYTF. The CDR3, as DNA: TGTGCCAGCAGTGAGAGTAGGATCAATGGCTACACCTTC. The rearrangement links TRBV25-1 to TRBJ1-2; D is unclear. Germline CDR1 MGHDK, CDR2 SYGVNS. The germline V and J ends were trimmed by 3 bases and 6 bases, with 11 bases remaining between them. The CDR3 length is 13 residues.

The rearrangement links TRBV2 to TRBJ1-2; D is uncertain. This CDR3 has 15 residues. Trimming removed 6 bases at V and 4 bases at J, with 18 bases between. From germline, CDR1 is SNHLY and CDR2 FYNNEI. Here the CDR3 DNA reads TGTGCCAGCAGCCCGACCGGGCCGATGGCCTATGGCTACACCTTC. This encodes CASSPTGPMAYGYTF.

The chain has TRBV4-1 and TRBJ2-5; D remains unclear. Germline lookup yields CDR1 MGHRA and CDR2 YSYEKL. The V and J ends lost 3 bases and 5 bases respectively, with 4 bases between them. The CDR3 covers 11 residues. The CDR3 coding sequence is TGCGCCAGCAGCCATCCCGAGACCCAGTACTTC. Translating gives CASSHPETQYF.

The J gene is TRBJ2-7, the V gene TRBV2, with D possibly TRBD2 on 6 matching bases. Deletions cut 4 bases from V and 4 bases from J, with 14 bases between. CDR3 length: 14 residues. Germline-derived CDR1 and CDR2 are SNHLY and FYNNEI. The CDR3 DNA is TGTGCCAGCAGTGGTGGAGGGCAGTCATACGAGCAGTACTTC. This codes for CASSGGGQSYEQYF.

The gene calls are TRBV29-1 and TRBJ2-3; tentative D call: TRBD2 (5 bases). The CDR3 has 13 amino acids. Germline CDR1 SQVTM, CDR2 ANQGSEA. V was pared by 3 bases and J by 1 base, with 8 bases between. The CDR3 nucleotides are TGCAGCGTTGATAAAGCGGGCACAGATACGCAGTATTTT. Its translation: CSVDKAGTDTQYF.

The genes are TRBV28 and TRBJ2-3; 14 nucleotides align to TRBD2. V lost 4 bases to trimming and J lost 7 bases; unmatched junction nucleotides: 4. There are 15 residues in the CDR3. Per the germline V gene, CDR1 is MDHEN and CDR2 is SYDVKM. The CDR3 nucleotides are TGTGCCAGCAGTTCGACTAGCGGGGGGGCGAATACGCAGTATTTT. It is translated as CASSSTSGGANTQYF.

V usage is TRBV3-1 (or the pseudogene TRBV3-2) and J usage is TRBJ1-6; D unclear. In germline, CDR1 is LGHDT, CDR2 YNNKEL (reference sequence). The CDR3 loop spans 14 amino acids. V gave up 0 bases and J gave up 5 bases, with 5 bases separating them. The CDR3 reads CASSQETNNSPLHF. The DNA for the CDR3 is TGTGCCAGCAGCCAAGAGACGAATAATTCACCCCTCCACTTT.

V usage is TRBV14 and J usage is TRBJ2-7; 8 nucleotides match TRBD2. Trimming cost V 4 bases and J 0 bases; bases outside gene matches: 8. CDR1 and CDR2 (germline): SGHDN, FVKESK. This CDR3 contains 16 residues. The CDR3 DNA sequence: TGTGCCAGCAGCCCTTTCCCGCGGGGGGCCTCCTACGAGCAGTACTTC. It codes for CASSPFPRGASYEQYF.

The chain combines TRBV4-2 with TRBJ1-2; possibly TRBD1 for D (5 bases). This CDR3 is 13 amino acids long. The V and J ends lost 4 bases and 4 bases respectively, with 10 bases between them. Germline values: CDR1 LGHNA, CDR2 YNFKEQ. The CDR3 DNA follows: TGTGCCAGCAGCCCGGACATCACCTATGGCTACACCTTC. This codes for CASSPDITYGYTF.

The chain combines TRBV5-1 with TRBJ2-3; the D gene could be TRBD1 or TRBD2 (5 bases each). Trimming took off 2 bases at V and 2 bases at J, with 12 bases between the two ends. The CDR3 totals 15 residues. Germline V gives CDR1 SGHRS, CDR2 YFSETQ. Written as DNA, the CDR3 is TGCGCCAGCAGCTTATGGGGACGCCACACAGATACGCAGTATTTT. Translation: CASSLWGRHTDTQYF.

The CDR3: CASSYRGMYEQYF. The DNA for the CDR3 is TGTGCCAGCAGTTACAGAGGGATGTACGAGCAGTACTTC. The J gene is TRBJ2-7, the V gene TRBV6-2 or TRBV6-3; a weak D match, TRBD2 (5 bases). With 2 bases removed from V and 4 bases from J, the gap between germline ends came to 9 bases. This CDR3 comprises 13 residues. CDR1 MNHEY and CDR2 SVGEGT come from the germline V gene.

The rearrangement joins TRBV18 to TRBJ1-6; D gene unclear. V was trimmed by 1 base and J by 8 bases, leaving 9 bases between them. The CDR3 is 14 amino acids. Looked up from germline, CDR1 is KGHSH and CDR2 is LQKENI. CDR3 loop: CASSPQGYDSPLHF. Here the CDR3 DNA reads TGTGCCAGCTCACCACAGGGTTACGATTCACCCCTCCACTTT.

The chain joins TRBV4-1 to TRBJ2-7, with 7 bases identical to TRBD1. The junction had 8 bases not matched to a gene; V was cut back by 0 bases and J by 3 bases. The CDR3 extends over 16 amino acids. Germline lookup yields CDR1 MGHRA and CDR2 YSYEKL. In DNA form, the CDR3 reads TGCGCCAGCAGCCAAGATCAAGGGACAGCCAACTACGAGCAGTACTTC. Its translation is CASSQDQGTANYEQYF.

This clone was seen at least ten times. The chain joins TRBV6-4 to TRBJ1-6; 7 bases are shared with TRBD1. Per germline, CDR1 MRHNA and CDR2 SNTAGT. The ends lost 6 bases at V and 10 bases at J; junction bases unmatched: 6. CDR3 length: 13 amino acids. As DNA, the CDR3 is TGTGCCAGCAGAGACAGGGAAGGGTCACCCCTCCACTTT. It codes for CASRDREGSPLHF.

The sample holds one count of this clone. The J gene is TRBJ1-2, the V gene TRBV5-5; 8 nucleotides agree with TRBD1. CDR1 is SGHKS, CDR2 YYEKEE, per germline (reference sequence). This CDR3 is built from 14 residues. The junction had 3 bases not matched to a gene; V was cut back by 0 bases and J by 5 bases. CDR3 nucleotides: TGTGCCAGCAGCTTGGAACAGGGGGGTTATGGCTACACCTTC. The encoded protein is CASSLEQGGYGYTF.

The CDR3 sequence: CASSPTGGGGQPQHF. The CDR3 bases are TGCGCCAGCAGCCCGACAGGGGGCGGCGGTCAGCCCCAGCATTTT. The chain joins TRBV5-1 to TRBJ1-5, with 10 nucleotides matching TRBD1. This CDR3 is 15 amino acids long. Germline-derived CDR1 and CDR2 are SGHRS and YFSETQ. Trimming took 4 bases from V and 6 from J; bases not matched to a gene: 7.

This clone has only one observation. This chain uses TRBV6-5 with TRBJ1-1, with D perhaps TRBD1 (6 bases). Between the trimmed V and J ends, which lost 6 bases and 11 bases, there was a span of 22 bases. Per the germline V gene, CDR1 is MNHEY and CDR2 is SVGAGI. The CDR3 runs 14 residues. CDR3 in amino acids: CASRLGTGGRWAFF. Here the CDR3 DNA reads TGTGCCAGCAGGCTTGGGACCGGGGGGCGCTGGGCTTTCTTT.

The chain links TRBV6-2 or TRBV6-3 to TRBJ1-5, with D maybe TRBD1 (5 bases). Trimming stripped 6 bases from V and 4 bases from J, with 13 bases between. The CDR3 loop spans 14 amino acids. CDR1 and CDR2 from the germline V gene are MNHEY and SVGEGT. The CDR3 nucleotides read TGTGCCAGCAGCCCTCTGACAGTTAATCAGCCCCAGCATTTT. Its protein product is CASSPLTVNQPQHF.